Sequencing of this TCR beta chain was carried out in a study of blood T cell repertoires in COVID-19. Study-level information: Whether acute or convalescent, the COVID-19 samples came from the United States, Italy and Spain. T cells, B-cell-depleted T cells, or PBMCs provided the cDNA or gDNA that served as material.

Clinical history as reported by participants underpinned cohort assignment. Germline trimming cut 0 bases from V and 0 bases from J; bases unmatched to any gene: 3. CDR3 length: 16 residues. The germline CDR1 and CDR2 sequences are SGHRS and YFSETQ. Some clones are missing from TCRdb's copy, which holds only in-frame ones; the method was immunoSEQ multiplex PCR. The data hold about 300,000 clones, with around 91% observed a single time. This chain connects TRBV5-1 to TRBJ2-3; 8 bases agree with TRBD2. Sample: PBMCs or T cells enriched from blood (not recorded which). This receptor was identified in a woman between 18 and 29 years old with acute COVID-19. CDR3 amino acids: CASSLALAGSTDTQYF. DNA of the CDR3: TGCGCCAGCAGCTTGGCCCTAGCGGGTAGCACAGATACGCAGTATTTT. Full variable domain (missing parts from reference TRBV5-1 and TRBJ2-3): KAGVTQTPRYLIKTRGQQVTLSCSPISGHRSVSWYQQTPGQGLQFLFEYFSETQRNKGNFPGRFSGRQFSNSRSEMNVSTLELGDSALYLCASSLALAGSTDTQYFGPGTRLTVL.